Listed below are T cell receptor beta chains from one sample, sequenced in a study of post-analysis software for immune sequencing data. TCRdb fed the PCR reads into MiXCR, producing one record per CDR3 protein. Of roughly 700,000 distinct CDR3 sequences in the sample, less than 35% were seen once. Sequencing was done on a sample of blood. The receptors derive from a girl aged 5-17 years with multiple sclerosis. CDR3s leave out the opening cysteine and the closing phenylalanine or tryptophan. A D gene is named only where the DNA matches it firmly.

cdr3_aa: SVERVSGWDNEQF
v_call: TRBV29-1
j_call: TRBJ2-1
d_call: NA
cdr3_length: 13

cdr3_aa: ASSLGTYSEKLF
v_call: TRBV12-3/TRBV12-4
j_call: TRBJ1-4
d_call: NA
cdr3_length: 12

cdr3_aa: SVEESGFGYGYT
v_call: TRBV29-1
j_call: TRBJ1-2
d_call: NA
cdr3_length: 12

cdr3_aa: ASSLGDRVAETQY
v_call: TRBV7-8
j_call: TRBJ2-5
d_call: TRBD1
cdr3_length: 13

cdr3_aa: ASSVAGGETQY
v_call: TRBV9
j_call: TRBJ2-5
d_call: NA
cdr3_length: 11

cdr3_aa: ASSRSAATDTQY
v_call: TRBV11-2
j_call: TRBJ2-3
d_call: NA
cdr3_length: 12

cdr3_aa: ASSAIDRGGYT
v_call: TRBV7-9
j_call: TRBJ1-2
d_call: TRBD1
cdr3_length: 11

cdr3_aa: ASSSPDHKETQY
v_call: TRBV27
j_call: TRBJ2-5
d_call: NA
cdr3_length: 12

cdr3_aa: ASSLQSEPGWGGIQY
v_call: TRBV18
j_call: NA
d_call: NA
cdr3_length: 15

cdr3_aa: ASSEGPYNEQF
v_call: TRBV6-1
j_call: TRBJ2-1
d_call: NA
cdr3_length: 11

cdr3_aa: ASTAGNNEQF
v_call: TRBV3-1
j_call: TRBJ2-1
d_call: NA
cdr3_length: 10

cdr3_aa: ASSYSRTVSGANVLT
v_call: TRBV6-5
j_call: TRBJ2-6
d_call: NA
cdr3_length: 15

cdr3_aa: ASSPGRTLTGELF
v_call: TRBV7-2
j_call: TRBJ2-2
d_call: NA
cdr3_length: 13

cdr3_aa: ASSLAGQRSGANVLT
v_call: TRBV5-1
j_call: TRBJ2-6
d_call: NA
cdr3_length: 15

cdr3_aa: SARDRGKNGYT
v_call: TRBV20-1
j_call: TRBJ1-2
d_call: TRBD1
cdr3_length: 11

cdr3_aa: ASRPDRGDYGYT
v_call: TRBV6-5
j_call: TRBJ1-2
d_call: TRBD1
cdr3_length: 12

cdr3_aa: SVAGRNGGYT
v_call: TRBV29-1
j_call: TRBJ1-2
d_call: NA
cdr3_length: 10

cdr3_aa: SARDGSGGESQPQH
v_call: TRBV20-1
j_call: TRBJ1-5
d_call: NA
cdr3_length: 14

cdr3_aa: SVQGGDDNEQF
v_call: TRBV29-1
j_call: TRBJ2-1
d_call: NA
cdr3_length: 11

cdr3_aa: ASSVQEWGEQF
v_call: TRBV2
j_call: TRBJ2-1
d_call: NA
cdr3_length: 11

cdr3_aa: ASSPRGAGDTGELF
v_call: TRBV4-2
j_call: TRBJ2-2
d_call: TRBD2
cdr3_length: 14

cdr3_aa: ATSDSLETQY
v_call: TRBV24-1
j_call: TRBJ2-5
d_call: NA
cdr3_length: 10

cdr3_aa: ASSPSSGRYIQY
v_call: TRBV12-3/TRBV12-4
j_call: TRBJ2-4
d_call: NA
cdr3_length: 12

cdr3_aa: ASSLKRNEQF
v_call: TRBV27
j_call: TRBJ2-1
d_call: NA
cdr3_length: 10

cdr3_aa: ASSLVGSWTEAF
v_call: TRBV21-1
j_call: TRBJ1-1
d_call: NA
cdr3_length: 12

cdr3_aa: ASSSTSSGRGAYEQY
v_call: TRBV5-1
j_call: NA
d_call: NA
cdr3_length: 15

cdr3_aa: ASRRGLDSTDTQY
v_call: TRBV28
j_call: TRBJ2-3
d_call: NA
cdr3_length: 13

cdr3_aa: ASSVFLNTEAF
v_call: TRBV9
j_call: TRBJ1-1
d_call: NA
cdr3_length: 11

cdr3_aa: ASSPIAETQY
v_call: TRBV11-2
j_call: TRBJ2-5
d_call: NA
cdr3_length: 10

cdr3_aa: SVGGTRPGYT
v_call: TRBV29-1
j_call: TRBJ1-2
d_call: NA
cdr3_length: 10

cdr3_aa: ASARTGGTTDTQY
v_call: TRBV6-1
j_call: TRBJ2-3
d_call: TRBD1
cdr3_length: 13

cdr3_aa: SARPTRGYT
v_call: TRBV20-1
j_call: TRBJ1-2
d_call: NA
cdr3_length: 9

cdr3_aa: ATSDSASYEQY
v_call: TRBV24-1
j_call: TRBJ2-7
d_call: NA
cdr3_length: 11

cdr3_aa: ASSDRAGVTDTQY
v_call: TRBV2
j_call: TRBJ2-3
d_call: TRBD2
cdr3_length: 13

cdr3_aa: ASSATGGTTEAF
v_call: TRBV2
j_call: TRBJ1-1
d_call: TRBD1
cdr3_length: 12

cdr3_aa: SARDPSGRDPGEQF
v_call: TRBV20-1
j_call: TRBJ2-1
d_call: TRBD2
cdr3_length: 14

cdr3_aa: ASSLLGPLSYEQY
v_call: TRBV6-6
j_call: TRBJ2-7
d_call: NA
cdr3_length: 13

cdr3_aa: ASRSPQANYGYT
v_call: TRBV28
j_call: TRBJ1-2
d_call: NA
cdr3_length: 12

cdr3_aa: ASRHPDGRADTQY
v_call: TRBV5-4
j_call: TRBJ2-3
d_call: TRBD2
cdr3_length: 13

cdr3_aa: ASSLEIRLLAGSYEQY
v_call: TRBV7-2
j_call: TRBJ2-7
d_call: TRBD2
cdr3_length: 16